These 6 T cell receptor beta chains share one sample of origin, sequenced in a study of cytomegalovirus exposure and HLA in healthy donors. Primers: 60 Vbeta forward and 13 Jbeta reverse. Profiling relied on immunoSEQ multiplex PCR, and the TCRdb table lists in-frame clones only, not all of them. The sample carries more than 40,000 clones, more than 65% recorded once. The source material was PBMCs. These receptors originate from a man aged 50-59 years in good health and CMV-seronegative.

The rearrangement joins TRBV4-1 to TRBJ2-5; the match to TRBD2 covers 8 bases. Germline values: CDR1 MGHRA, CDR2 YSYEKL. V gave up 2 bases and J gave up 5 bases; unmatched junction bases: 16. The CDR3 is 18 residues long. In DNA form, the CDR3 reads TGCGCCAGCAGCCAACGAGTGGTGATGGCGGGGGGAGGGGAGACCCAGTACTTC. The encoded protein is CASSQRVVMAGGGETQYF.

This chain uses TRBV19 with TRBJ1-5; D possibly corresponds to TRBD1 (6 bases). The germline V gene has CDR1 LNHDA and CDR2 SQIVND (reference sequence). V lost 5 bases and J lost 4, with 15 bases in between. This CDR3 has 15 residues. DNA of the CDR3: TGTGCCAGTAGTTGGACGAGGGGGTCAAATCAGCCCCAGCATTTT. Translating gives CASSWTRGSNQPQHF.

The chain recombines TRBV11-2 with TRBJ2-7; 9 bases are a match to TRBD2. The CDR3 totals 14 residues. CDR1 and CDR2 from the germline V gene are SGHAT and FQNNGV. Germline trimming cut 4 bases from V and 3 bases from J; bases unmatched to any gene: 4. The CDR3 coding sequence is TGTGCCAGCAGCTCTTATAGCGGGAGCTACGAGCAGTACTTC. Its translation: CASSSYSGSYEQYF.

With respect to this clone: The junction departs from the called germline gene at one end, perhaps through a read error. The chain is built from TRBV7-9 and TRBJ1-5; unclear D gene. CDR1 and CDR2 (germline): SEHNR, FQNEAQ (reference sequence). This CDR3 comprises 12 residues. CDR3 protein: CSSSLLNQPQHF. The CDR3 DNA reads as TGTTCCAGCAGCTTACTTAATCAGCCCCAGCATTTT.

The chain uses TRBV19 and TRBJ2-5; D perhaps matches TRBD1 (5 bases). CDR1 LNHDA and CDR2 SQIVND come from the germline V gene (reference sequence). The CDR3 runs 15 residues. Between the trimmed V and J ends, which lost 3 bases and 2 bases, there was a span of 13 bases. CDR3 protein: CASSMGRALQETQYF. CDR3 nucleotides: TGTGCCAGTAGTATGGGCAGGGCCCTACAAGAGACCCAGTACTTC.

The chain employs TRBV9 and TRBJ2-2, with TRBD1 matching 7 bases. Germline trimming cut 4 bases from V and 0 bases from J; bases unmatched to any gene: 6. CDR1 and CDR2 (germline): SGDLS, YYNGEE. The CDR3 contains 16 residues. CDR3 residues: CASSPQGFANTGELFF. CDR3 DNA: TGTGCCAGCAGCCCACAGGGGTTCGCGAACACCGGGGAGCTGTTTTTT.